A selection of T cell receptor beta chains follows, all from one sample in a study of long-term antiretroviral therapy in people with HIV. Profiling relied on immunoSEQ multiplex PCR, and the TCRdb table lists in-frame clones only, not all of them. The table has more than 20,000 clones, over 80% seen once; the top ten hold approximately 4%. Source: unsorted PBMCs, taken roughly 4 years after starting antiretroviral therapy. Receptors were obtained from a young man with HIV. Each CDR3 is given with its conserved first and last residue. The order of the fields is J gene, clone size, V gene, D gene, CDR3 DNA, CDR3 protein. A D gene is named only where the DNA matches it firmly. The size field is filled for only some rows; it gives once, few, many or a size class.

j_call: TRBJ2-1
clone_size: .
v_call: TRBV7-9
d_call: .
cdr3_nt: TGTGCCAGCAGCTTGGACAATGGGGAGCAGTTCTTC
cdr3_aa: CASSLDNGEQFF

j_call: TRBJ1-2
clone_size: few
v_call: TRBV10-1
d_call: .
cdr3_nt: TGCGCCAGCAGTGAGTCGGCCGTGCGGGGCTACACCTTC
cdr3_aa: CASSESAVRGYTF

j_call: TRBJ1-1
clone_size: .
v_call: TRBV7-2
d_call: TRBD1
cdr3_nt: TGTGCCAGCAGCCTGGGCAGGGGGTCAGGAAGCACTGAAGCTTTCTTT
cdr3_aa: CASSLGRGSGSTEAFF

j_call: TRBJ2-5
clone_size: .
v_call: TRBV10-2
d_call: .
cdr3_nt: TGCGCCAGCAGGGGGGGCGGGGAGACCCAGTACTTC
cdr3_aa: CASRGGGETQYF

j_call: TRBJ2-2
clone_size: .
v_call: TRBV19
d_call: .
cdr3_nt: TGTGCCAGTAGACAGGGAGTCCGGGCTCAGGGCACCGGGGAGCTGTTTTTT
cdr3_aa: CASRQGVRAQGTGELFF

j_call: TRBJ1-2
clone_size: .
v_call: TRBV6-6
d_call: .
cdr3_nt: TGTGCCAGCAGCAAGGAGCGGCCGATCGGTGGCTACACCTTC
cdr3_aa: CASSKERPIGGYTF

j_call: TRBJ2-7
clone_size: .
v_call: TRBV6-6
d_call: TRBD2
cdr3_nt: TGTGCCAGCAGAGAGCGGGGGGCGCGGTACGAGCAGTACTTC
cdr3_aa: CASRERGARYEQYF

j_call: TRBJ1-2
clone_size: .
v_call: TRBV9
d_call: .
cdr3_nt: TGTGCCAGCAGCGTAGGCCTTGGCTATGGCTACACCTTC
cdr3_aa: CASSVGLGYGYTF

j_call: TRBJ2-5
clone_size: .
v_call: TRBV30
d_call: .
cdr3_nt: TGTGCCTGGAGTTCACGGGAGACCCAGTACTTC
cdr3_aa: CAWSSRETQYF

j_call: TRBJ2-3
clone_size: .
v_call: TRBV6-1
d_call: TRBD1
cdr3_nt: TGTGCCAGCAGTGAAGGGGGGACAGGCACAGATACGCAGTATTTT
cdr3_aa: CASSEGGTGTDTQYF

j_call: TRBJ2-5
clone_size: once
v_call: TRBV6-5
d_call: .
cdr3_nt: TGTGCCAGCAGTTACAGTAGGTGGGAGACCCAGTACTTC
cdr3_aa: CASSYSRWETQYF

j_call: TRBJ1-5
clone_size: .
v_call: TRBV18
d_call: TRBD1
cdr3_nt: TGTGCCAGCTCACCAAACGACAGGGGAAAGTTTCAGCCCCAGCATTTT
cdr3_aa: CASSPNDRGKFQPQHF

j_call: TRBJ2-3
clone_size: .
v_call: TRBV27
d_call: .
cdr3_nt: TGTGCCAGCAGTTTATCGTGGGGAGATACGCAGTATTTT
cdr3_aa: CASSLSWGDTQYF

j_call: TRBJ1-5
clone_size: .
v_call: TRBV18
d_call: .
cdr3_nt: TGTGCCAGCTCACTAGGGGGGATTCAGCCCCAGCATTTT
cdr3_aa: CASSLGGIQPQHF

j_call: TRBJ1-1
clone_size: .
v_call: TRBV10-3
d_call: .
cdr3_nt: TGTGCCATCAGCGGGTCCCCTAACGCTGAAGCTTTCTTT
cdr3_aa: CAISGSPNAEAFF

j_call: TRBJ2-3
clone_size: .
v_call: TRBV9
d_call: .
cdr3_nt: TGTGCCAGCAGCGTAGGGCAGTTCACAGATACGCAGTATTTT
cdr3_aa: CASSVGQFTDTQYF

j_call: TRBJ2-1
clone_size: .
v_call: TRBV2
d_call: .
cdr3_nt: TGTGCCAGCAGTCGTGGGACTGGGCAATACAATGAGCAGTTCTTC
cdr3_aa: CASSRGTGQYNEQFF

j_call: TRBJ2-2
clone_size: .
v_call: TRBV7-9
d_call: TRBD2
cdr3_nt: TGTGCCAGCAGCTCCATGGCGGGGGTTACCGGGGAGCTGTTTTTT
cdr3_aa: CASSSMAGVTGELFF

j_call: TRBJ2-5
clone_size: .
v_call: TRBV11-3
d_call: .
cdr3_nt: TGTGCCAGCAGCCCTAGGGACTGGGAAGAGACCCAGTACTTC
cdr3_aa: CASSPRDWEETQYF

j_call: TRBJ1-4
clone_size: .
v_call: TRBV6-5
d_call: .
cdr3_nt: TGTGCCAGCAGTTGGCGGACGGGTGCAACTAATGAAAAACTGTTTTTT
cdr3_aa: CASSWRTGATNEKLFF

j_call: TRBJ1-2
clone_size: .
v_call: TRBV5-1
d_call: .
cdr3_nt: TGCGCCAGCAGCTTGACACAGTCAGTTAATGGCTACACCTTC
cdr3_aa: CASSLTQSVNGYTF

j_call: TRBJ1-2
clone_size: few
v_call: TRBV5-1
d_call: .
cdr3_nt: TGCGCCAGCAGCCCCGGGGCGGAGGGTGGCTACACCTTC
cdr3_aa: CASSPGAEGGYTF

j_call: TRBJ1-6
clone_size: .
v_call: TRBV30
d_call: .
cdr3_nt: TGTGCCTGGAGCGCGGACAGCTCCTATAATTCACCCCTCCACTTT
cdr3_aa: CAWSADSSYNSPLHF

j_call: TRBJ1-1
clone_size: .
v_call: TRBV7-6
d_call: .
cdr3_nt: TGTGCCAGCAGCTTAGTTCCCGGGGGGAACACTGAAGCTTTCTTT
cdr3_aa: CASSLVPGGNTEAFF

j_call: TRBJ1-1
clone_size: .
v_call: TRBV19
d_call: .
cdr3_nt: TGTGCCAGTAGTATAGTCAGCATCATGAACACTGAAGCTTTCTTT
cdr3_aa: CASSIVSIMNTEAFF

j_call: TRBJ2-7
clone_size: once
v_call: TRBV4-1
d_call: .
cdr3_nt: TGCGCCAGCAGCCGCTCCGTATTGGCCGTCTCTAGGGCCTCCTACGAGCAGTACTTC
cdr3_aa: CASSRSVLAVSRASYEQYF

j_call: TRBJ1-2
clone_size: .
v_call: TRBV28
d_call: .
cdr3_nt: TGTGCCAGCAGTTTACCCACAGGTCTCCACTATGGCTACACCTTC
cdr3_aa: CASSLPTGLHYGYTF

j_call: TRBJ2-5
clone_size: .
v_call: TRBV18
d_call: .
cdr3_nt: TGTGCCAGCTCACCACCTTATGAAGGGAGGCAATCGGAGACCCAGTACTTC
cdr3_aa: CASSPPYEGRQSETQYF

j_call: TRBJ2-3
clone_size: .
v_call: TRBV7-9
d_call: TRBD2
cdr3_nt: TGTGCCAGCAGCTCCAAGTCTAGCGGGGAGCCAGGCACAGATACGCAGTATTTT
cdr3_aa: CASSSKSSGEPGTDTQYF

j_call: TRBJ1-6
clone_size: .
v_call: TRBV28
d_call: .
cdr3_nt: TGTGCCAGCAGCCCAAGGAGGGGAGTGCGTTCACCCCTCCACTTT
cdr3_aa: CASSPRRGVRSPLHF

j_call: TRBJ1-1
clone_size: .
v_call: TRBV2
d_call: .
cdr3_nt: TGTGCCACCACCGACCCGACCGACTCCACTTTGAACACTGAAGCTTTCTTT
cdr3_aa: CATTDPTDSTLNTEAFF

j_call: TRBJ1-1
clone_size: .
v_call: TRBV10-1
d_call: TRBD1
cdr3_nt: TGCGCCAGCAGTGGGGTGACAGGGACTACTGAAGCTTTCTTT
cdr3_aa: CASSGVTGTTEAFF

j_call: TRBJ1-6
clone_size: .
v_call: TRBV5-1
d_call: .
cdr3_nt: TGCGCCAGCAGCTTGGGGCTGGTAAATTCTTCACCCCTCCACTTT
cdr3_aa: CASSLGLVNSSPLHF

j_call: TRBJ1-6
clone_size: .
v_call: TRBV18
d_call: TRBD1
cdr3_nt: TGTGCCAGCTCACAGGCCTCCGGGACAGGGGATAATTCACCCCTCCACTTT
cdr3_aa: CASSQASGTGDNSPLHF

j_call: TRBJ1-5
clone_size: few
v_call: TRBV6-6
d_call: .
cdr3_nt: TGTGCCAGCAGTTACATGGGGGAGACTCAGCCCCAGCATTTT
cdr3_aa: CASSYMGETQPQHF

j_call: TRBJ2-2
clone_size: .
v_call: TRBV28
d_call: TRBD1
cdr3_nt: TGTGCCAGCCGAGGGACAGACACCGGGGAGCTGTTTTTT
cdr3_aa: CASRGTDTGELFF

j_call: TRBJ1-6
clone_size: .
v_call: TRBV6-1
d_call: TRBD1
cdr3_nt: TGTGCCAGCTTCAGGGGGAGCTCCTATAATTCACCCCTCCACTTT
cdr3_aa: CASFRGSSYNSPLHF

j_call: TRBJ2-7
clone_size: .
v_call: TRBV11-3
d_call: TRBD1
cdr3_nt: TGTGCCAGCAGCTCCGGACAGGGCCACGAGCAGTACTTC
cdr3_aa: CASSSGQGHEQYF

j_call: TRBJ2-1
clone_size: .
v_call: TRBV7-9
d_call: TRBD2
cdr3_nt: TGTGCCAGCAGCTTAGAGGGACTAGATAGCATCGATGAGCAGTTCTTC
cdr3_aa: CASSLEGLDSIDEQFF

j_call: TRBJ1-3
clone_size: .
v_call: TRBV6-1
d_call: .
cdr3_nt: TGTGCCAGCAGGGTAGAGACCCTAAGAAACACCATATATTTT
cdr3_aa: CASRVETLRNTIYF

j_call: TRBJ2-2
clone_size: .
v_call: TRBV11-2
d_call: .
cdr3_nt: TGTGCCAGCAGCTTAGGGACAAACACCGGGGAGCTGTTTTTT
cdr3_aa: CASSLGTNTGELFF

j_call: TRBJ1-5
clone_size: .
v_call: TRBV10-3
d_call: .
cdr3_nt: TGTGCCATCAGTGAGGGGCGCCAGCCCCAGCATTTT
cdr3_aa: CAISEGRQPQHF

j_call: TRBJ2-3
clone_size: .
v_call: TRBV5-1
d_call: TRBD2
cdr3_nt: TGCGCCAGCAGCTTGCGGACTAGCGGGGGAGATACGCAGTATTTT
cdr3_aa: CASSLRTSGGDTQYF

j_call: TRBJ2-1
clone_size: .
v_call: TRBV7-2
d_call: .
cdr3_nt: TGTGCCAGCAGCTTAGGTGGGGGGGCCATTGAGCAGTTCTTC
cdr3_aa: CASSLGGGAIEQFF

j_call: TRBJ1-4
clone_size: .
v_call: TRBV6-6
d_call: .
cdr3_nt: TGTGCCAGCAGTTACTCCATGTCGAGCAATGAAAAACTGTTTTTT
cdr3_aa: CASSYSMSSNEKLFF

j_call: TRBJ2-7
clone_size: .
v_call: TRBV10-2
d_call: .
cdr3_nt: TGCGCCAGCAGTGAAGGCACCTACGAGCAGTACTTC
cdr3_aa: CASSEGTYEQYF

j_call: TRBJ1-2
clone_size: .
v_call: TRBV5-6
d_call: .
cdr3_nt: TGTGCCAGCAGCTTAAGGGGGGTTAATGGCTACACCTTC
cdr3_aa: CASSLRGVNGYTF

j_call: TRBJ2-5
clone_size: once
v_call: TRBV10-3
d_call: TRBD2
cdr3_nt: TGTGCCATCAGTGAGTCTGGTCGGGGGGAGGAGACCCAGTACTTC
cdr3_aa: CAISESGRGEETQYF

j_call: TRBJ1-3
clone_size: .
v_call: TRBV28
d_call: TRBD1
cdr3_nt: TGTGCCAGCCAGGGGGCATCTGGAAACACCATATATTTT
cdr3_aa: CASQGASGNTIYF

j_call: TRBJ2-3
clone_size: .
v_call: TRBV28
d_call: .
cdr3_nt: TGTGCCAGCACCCCAAAACGGGGGACGGGGTACACAGATACGCAGTATTTT
cdr3_aa: CASTPKRGTGYTDTQYF

j_call: TRBJ1-2
clone_size: .
v_call: TRBV6-5
d_call: .
cdr3_nt: TGTGCCAGCAGTCCGGACATTAACTATGGCTACACCTTC
cdr3_aa: CASSPDINYGYTF

j_call: TRBJ1-4
clone_size: once
v_call: TRBV6-6
d_call: .
cdr3_nt: TGTGCCAGCAGGGGTGGCGAAAAACTGTTTTTT
cdr3_aa: CASRGGEKLFF

j_call: TRBJ1-5
clone_size: .
v_call: TRBV28
d_call: TRBD1
cdr3_nt: TGTGCCAGCAGTTTTATGGGGACAGGAGGCAATCAGCCCCAGCATTTT
cdr3_aa: CASSFMGTGGNQPQHF

j_call: TRBJ2-5
clone_size: .
v_call: TRBV27
d_call: TRBD2
cdr3_nt: TGTGCCAGCAGCCAGGGCGCGGGGGAAGCGTCCCAAGAGACCCAGTACTTC
cdr3_aa: CASSQGAGEASQETQYF

j_call: TRBJ1-5
clone_size: .
v_call: TRBV19
d_call: .
cdr3_nt: TGTGCCACTAAATCCGGGGGGTATAGCAATCAGCCCCAGCATTTT
cdr3_aa: CATKSGGYSNQPQHF

j_call: TRBJ1-1
clone_size: .
v_call: TRBV7-6
d_call: .
cdr3_nt: TGTGCCAGCAGCTTATTGGGTTGGGAGAACACTGAAGCTTTCTTT
cdr3_aa: CASSLLGWENTEAFF

j_call: TRBJ2-5
clone_size: .
v_call: TRBV9
d_call: .
cdr3_nt: TGTGCCAGCAGCGTAGGGGGCGTGTTGTTGGAGACCCAGTACTTC
cdr3_aa: CASSVGGVLLETQYF

j_call: TRBJ2-2
clone_size: .
v_call: TRBV13
d_call: .
cdr3_nt: TGTGCCAGCAGCCTCGAGAACACCGGGGAGCTGTTTTTT
cdr3_aa: CASSLENTGELFF